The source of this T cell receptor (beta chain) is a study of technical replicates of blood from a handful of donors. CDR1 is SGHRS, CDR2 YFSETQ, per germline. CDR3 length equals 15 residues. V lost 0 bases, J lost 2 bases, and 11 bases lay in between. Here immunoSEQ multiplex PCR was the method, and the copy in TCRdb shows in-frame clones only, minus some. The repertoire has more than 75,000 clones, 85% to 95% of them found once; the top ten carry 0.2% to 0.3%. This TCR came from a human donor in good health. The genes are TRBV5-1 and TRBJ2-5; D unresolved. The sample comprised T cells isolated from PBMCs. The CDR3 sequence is CASSLVLLRQETQYF. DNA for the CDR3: TGCGCCAGCAGCTTGGTGCTACTAAGACAAGAGACCCAGTACTTC.